A single sample gave rise to the 25 T cell receptor beta chains below, sequenced in a study of T-cell memory formation after mild COVID-19. TCRdb used MiXCR to reprocess the 5' RACE reads, holding one entry per CDR3 protein. The sample includes hundreds of thousands of distinct CDR3 sequences, roughly a fifth of them seen just once. The sequenced material came from PBMCs or a T cell subset sorted from them (not recorded which). These receptors were obtained from an adult woman who had mild COVID-19 (a few samples of this study predate the infection). Cell type and time point are not known.

The sample holds many counts of this clonotype. The chain has TRBV7-2 and TRBJ2-5; either TRBD1 or TRBD2 may supply D (6 bases each). Trimming removed 0 bases from V and 4 bases from J, with 9 bases in between. The CDR3 spans 14 residues. Germline V gene sequence: CDR1 SGHTA, CDR2 FQGNSA. The DNA of the CDR3 is TGTGCCAGCAGCTTAGCAGGGGGGAGAGAGACCCAGTACTTC. Encoded protein: CASSLAGGRETQYF.

The chain uses TRBV3-1 and TRBJ2-1, with 11 bases that match TRBD2. The CDR3 sequence is 17 residues long. Per germline, CDR1 LGHDT and CDR2 YNNKEL (reference sequence). With 0 bases clipped from V and 4 bases from J, the junction kept 5 bases outside the gene matches. Here the CDR3 reads CASSQDDSGGAYNEQFF. The CDR3 coding sequence is TGTGCCAGCAGCCAAGATGATAGCGGGGGGGCGTACAATGAGCAGTTCTTC.

The gene calls are TRBV5-6 and TRBJ2-4, with D perhaps TRBD2 (6 bases). With 4 bases removed from V and 5 bases from J, the gap between germline ends came to 13 bases. The length of the CDR3 is 14 residues. The V gene's germline CDR1 is SGHDT and CDR2 YYEEEE. The CDR3 nucleotides are TGTGCCAGCAGCCTGACCGGGGGTGAAAACATTCAGTACTTC. Translating gives CASSLTGGENIQYF.

CDR3 residues: CSGDVRAVGAGELFF. In DNA, the CDR3 is TGCAGCGGGGATGTCCGGGCGGTTGGGGCCGGGGAGCTGTTTTTT. The chain has TRBV29-1 and TRBJ2-2, with D unclear. Germline lookup yields CDR1 SQVTM and CDR2 ANQGSEA. V was clipped by 7 bases and J by 6 bases, with 21 bases between them. The CDR3 has 15 residues.

This chain links TRBV10-3 with TRBJ2-3, with TRBD1 matching 7 bases. The J segment lost 1 base and the V segment lost 3 bases, leaving 10 bases of the junction unmatched. Germline values: CDR1 ENHRY, CDR2 SYGVKD. CDR3 size: 17 residues. The CDR3 nucleotides read TGTGCCATCAGTGATCCAACAGGGGTAGAGGGCACAGATACGCAGTATTTT. This translates into CAISDPTGVEGTDTQYF.

The chain joins TRBV2 to TRBJ2-7; D is unclear. The V and J ends lost 7 bases and 4 bases respectively, with 11 bases between them. CDR3 length: 12 residues. Germline CDR1 is SNHLY and CDR2 is FYNNEI. In nucleotides, the CDR3 is TGTGCCAGCAAATCTGCGGCTTACGAGCAGTACTTC. It yields the protein CASKSAAYEQYF.

This clonotype came up a few times. The V call is TRBV12-3 or TRBV12-4, the J call TRBJ1-2; D is unclear. Between the trimmed V and J ends, which lost 4 bases and 3 bases, there was a span of 12 bases. This CDR3 spans 14 amino acids. The CDR3 nucleotides are TGTGCCAGCAGTTCCGGGCAGGTGGACTATGGCTACACCTTC. This codes for CASSSGQVDYGYTF.

This chain links TRBV14 with TRBJ2-4; TRBD1 aligns across 7 bases. CDR3 length: 13 amino acids. The ends lost 0 bases at V and 11 bases at J; junction bases unmatched: 4. Germline V gene lookup returns CDR1 SGHDN and CDR2 FVKESK. The CDR3 is CASSQDRGFVQYF. CDR3 bases: TGTGCCAGCAGCCAAGACAGGGGGTTCGTTCAGTACTTC.

The chain combines TRBV5-1 with TRBJ1-6; 10 nucleotides line up with TRBD1. Germline V gives CDR1 SGHRS, CDR2 YFSETQ. Trimming removed 2 bases from V and 10 bases from J; junction bases left unmatched: 3. CDR3 length: 14 residues. The CDR3 nucleotides read TGCGCCAGCAGCTTCCGGGACAGGGGATCACCCCTCCACTTT. Residues: CASSFRDRGSPLHF.

The chain's CDR3 is CASSHGLELAGYEQYF. The CDR3 DNA is TGCGCCAGCAGCCACGGGCTTGAACTAGCGGGTTACGAGCAGTACTTC. The rearrangement uses TRBV4-3 and TRBJ2-7; 9 bases fit TRBD2. The CDR3 spans 16 residues. V lost 3 bases, J lost 4 bases, and 10 bases stayed unmatched. The germline V gene encodes CDR1 LGHNA and CDR2 YSLEER.

This clonotype has a handful of counts. The gene calls are TRBV27 and TRBJ2-1, with D hard to call. There are 14 residues in the CDR3. The germline V and J ends were trimmed by 4 bases and 6 bases, with 13 bases remaining between them. Per the germline V gene, CDR1 is MNHEY and CDR2 is SMNVEV (reference sequence). CDR3 residues: CASSSQSGLNEQFF. The CDR3 DNA is TGTGCCAGCAGTTCTCAGAGTGGTCTCAATGAGCAGTTCTTC.

This clonotype was counted only a few times. This chain connects TRBV30 to TRBJ1-1; D perhaps matches TRBD1 (6 bases). The CDR3 contains 14 residues. Deletions cut 4 bases from V and 1 base from J, with 13 bases between. Germline V gene lookup returns CDR1 GTSNPN and CDR2 SVGIG (reference sequence). The CDR3 is CAWKPGQTNTEAFF. In DNA, the CDR3 is TGTGCCTGGAAACCGGGACAAACGAACACTGAAGCTTTCTTT.

This clonotype was found many times. The rearrangement uses TRBV4-1 and TRBJ2-1, with D perhaps TRBD1 or TRBD2 (5 bases each). V shed 0 bases and J shed 0 bases, with 15 bases lying between them. The CDR3 spans 18 residues. From germline, CDR1 is MGHRA and CDR2 YSYEKL. In DNA form, the CDR3 reads TGCGCCAGCAGCCAAGAGGGGCGGGCCCAAGACTCCTACAATGAGCAGTTCTTC. It is translated as CASSQEGRAQDSYNEQFF.

In this sample, this clonotype turned up a few times. CDR3 sequence reads: CASSSPTSGDQETQYF. The CDR3 region has the DNA TGTGCCAGCAGCTCCCCGACTAGCGGGGACCAAGAGACCCAGTACTTC. The chain joins TRBV5-4 to TRBJ2-5; the match to TRBD2 covers 11 bases. CDR3 length: 16 amino acids. The J segment lost 0 bases and the V segment lost 3 bases, leaving 4 bases of the junction unmatched. Germline V CDR1 and CDR2: SGHNT, YYREEE (reference sequence).

In its sample, this clonotype was seen many times. V and J are TRBV12-3 or TRBV12-4 and TRBJ2-5; 7 bases are a match to TRBD2. CDR3 length equals 13 residues. J lost 5 bases, V lost 3 bases, and 3 bases had no gene match. The CDR3 sequence: CASSFGGGETQYF. CDR3 bases: TGTGCCAGCAGTTTCGGGGGAGGGGAGACCCAGTACTTC.

This clonotype came up a few times. The chain has TRBV2 and TRBJ2-3; D remains ambiguous. V shed 3 bases and J shed 5 bases, with 9 bases lying between them. Per the germline V gene, CDR1 is SNHLY and CDR2 is FYNNEI. The CDR3 has 13 residues. The CDR3 reads CASSDPFLDTQYF. The CDR3 DNA sequence: TGTGCCAGCAGTGACCCCTTCTTAGATACGCAGTATTTT.

The chain uses TRBV25-1 and TRBJ2-1; the match to TRBD1 covers 7 bases. Unmatched junction bases numbered 9, after V lost 8 bases and J lost 8 bases. This CDR3 region has 13 residues. Per the germline V gene, CDR1 is MGHDK and CDR2 is SYGVNS. As DNA, the CDR3 is TGTGCCAGCGCCCTGGACAGGCTCCATGAGCAGTTCTTC. Residues: CASALDRLHEQFF.

This chain connects TRBV12-3 or TRBV12-4 to TRBJ1-2, with D maybe TRBD1 (5 bases). The V end was cut by 5 bases, the J end by 8 bases, with 15 bases between. The length of the CDR3 is 13 residues. The CDR3 loop reads CASSPAPGGGYTF. CDR3 DNA sequence: TGTGCCAGCAGTCCCGCCCCTGGGGGGGGCTACACCTTC.

The rearrangement links TRBV5-1 to TRBJ2-1; D is possibly TRBD2 (6 bases). Germline CDR1 is SGHRS and CDR2 is YFSETQ. The germline V and J ends were trimmed by 5 bases and 12 bases, with 15 bases remaining between them. The CDR3 loop spans 12 amino acids. CDR3 in DNA: TGCGCCAGCAGTACGCCTAACGGGGGGCAGTTCTTC. Amino acid sequence: CASSTPNGGQFF.

The chain couples TRBV4-3 to TRBJ2-1; 10 positions match TRBD2. Germline V gene sequence: CDR1 LGHNA, CDR2 YSLEER. Germline trimming cut 1 base from V and 5 bases from J; bases unmatched to any gene: 8. CDR3 length equals 17 residues. The CDR3 nucleotides read TGCGCCAGCAGCCAAGGACCTAGCGGGAGCCCTAACAATGAGCAGTTCTTC. Protein sequence: CASSQGPSGSPNNEQFF.

This clonotype was seen just once. The junction departs from germline at one end; a sequencing error may be responsible. V is TRBV24-1 and J is TRBJ2-6; 8 bases are shared with TRBD2. This CDR3 contains 16 residues. In germline, CDR1 is KGHDR, CDR2 SFDVKD. The CDR3 nucleotides read TGTGCCACCTCCCCGGGGGGGGGCTCTGCGGCCAACGTCCTGACTTTC. This translates into CATSPGGGSAANVLTF.

This clonotype appeared a few times. The chain recombines TRBV4-1 with TRBJ1-5; a weak D match, TRBD1 (5 bases). This CDR3 spans 15 amino acids. The V and J ends lost 0 bases and 5 bases respectively, with 11 bases between them. Germline V lookup: CDR1 MGHRA, CDR2 YSYEKL. The CDR3 loop is CASSQDRTPDQPQHF. The CDR3 DNA sequence: TGCGCCAGCAGCCAAGATAGGACACCCGATCAGCCCCAGCATTTT.

This clonotype was detected only a few times. This chain connects TRBV19 to TRBJ2-4; D uncertain. V lost 3 bases, J lost 0 bases, and 9 bases lay in between. This CDR3 has 15 amino acids. Per the germline V gene, CDR1 is LNHDA and CDR2 is SQIVND (reference sequence). Here the CDR3 reads CASSMWRIAKNIQYF. CDR3 nucleotides: TGTGCCAGTAGTATGTGGAGAATAGCCAAAAACATTCAGTACTTC.

J is TRBJ2-5 and V is TRBV27, with D perhaps TRBD1 (5 bases). With 7 bases removed from V and 2 bases from J, the gap between germline ends came to 14 bases. Per the germline V gene, CDR1 is MNHEY and CDR2 is SMNVEV (reference sequence). The CDR3 consists of 14 residues. CDR3 nucleotides: TGTGCCAGCATCCCCCAGGCAGGGCAAGAGACCCAGTACTTC. As protein: CASIPQAGQETQYF.

This clonotype was seen a few times. The V gene is TRBV15, the J gene TRBJ2-1, with TRBD1 identical over 9 bases. The CDR3 is made up of 16 amino acids. Germline trimming cut 0 bases from V and 6 bases from J; bases unmatched to any gene: 6. The germline gives CDR1 LNHNV, CDR2 YYDKDF (reference sequence). CDR3 in amino acids: CATSRDRGTGSNEQFF. The CDR3 coding sequence is TGTGCCACCAGCAGAGATAGGGGGACAGGGAGCAATGAGCAGTTCTTC.